The rows below give T cell receptor beta chains drawn from one sample of a study of blood T cell repertoires in COVID-19. Repertoires were generated with immunoSEQ multiplex PCR, while TCRdb's copy carries only in-frame clones and drops some. The table shows approximately 90,000 clones, with 78% occurring only once. The sequencing sample was made of peripheral blood. These receptors came from a man between 65 and 85 years old with COVID-19, enrolled during active disease. Both conserved end residues are part of each CDR3. Each record gives: clone size, J gene, V gene, D gene, CDR3 protein, CDR3 DNA. A D gene is named only where the DNA matches it firmly. Not all rows give a size; the values are once, few, many and, for expanded clones, a class.

>.|TRBJ1-4|TRBV27|TRBD1
CASRPQGNEKLFF
TGTGCCAGCAGACCACAGGGGAATGAAAAACTGTTTTTT
>once|TRBJ2-5|TRBV7-2|TRBD2
CASSLRGRAPETQYF
TGTGCCAGCAGCTTACGCGGGAGGGCCCCGGAGACCCAGTACTTC
>.|TRBJ1-1|TRBV6-5|TRBD1
CASSVQGVGTEAFF
TGTGCCAGCAGCGTACAGGGGGTTGGCACTGAAGCTTTCTTT
>.|TRBJ1-5|TRBV2|TRBD1
CASTYQGADQPQHF
TGTGCCAGCACATATCAGGGGGCTGATCAGCCCCAGCATTTT
>few|TRBJ2-7|TRBV7-2|.
CASSQQGGPTYEQYF
TGTGCCAGCAGCCAGCAGGGGGGCCCGACCTACGAGCAGTACTTC
>once|TRBJ1-2|TRBV28|TRBD1
CASRPGTEYGYTF
TGTGCCAGCAGACCCGGGACAGAGTATGGCTACACCTTC
>.|TRBJ1-1|TRBV6-6|.
CASSEPENTEAFF
TGTGCCAGCAGCGAACCAGAGAACACTGAAGCTTTCTTT
>.|TRBJ2-3|TRBV28|TRBD1
CASSRPGTVTDTQYF
TGTGCCAGCAGTCGGCCGGGGACAGTCACAGATACGCAGTATTTT
>.|TRBJ1-1|TRBV11-3|.
CASSLDGGSNTEAFF
TGTGCCAGCAGCTTAGATGGGGGGTCGAACACTGAAGCTTTCTTT
>.|TRBJ1-2|TRBV9|.
CASSAGVWDGYTF
TGTGCCAGCAGCGCAGGGGTATGGGATGGCTACACCTTC
>.|TRBJ2-1|TRBV28|TRBD2
CASSLGGRGVDEQFF
TGTGCCAGCAGTTTAGGCGGGAGAGGTGTCGATGAGCAGTTCTTC
>.|TRBJ2-7|TRBV6-6|TRBD2
CASRTSGRAYEQYF
TGTGCCAGCCGGACTAGCGGGAGGGCCTACGAGCAGTACTTC
>.|TRBJ1-2|TRBV29-1|.
CSVGDTSYGYTF
TGCAGCGTTGGTGACACTAGCTATGGCTACACCTTC
>once|TRBJ1-4|TRBV5-1|.
CASSLGGLTGKLFF
TGCGCCAGCAGCTTGGGGGGACTGACGGGAAAACTGTTTTTT
>.|TRBJ1-4|TRBV18|.
CASSPSTRGTANEKLFF
TGTGCCAGCTCACCCTCGACCCGGGGGACGGCGAATGAAAAACTGTTTTTT
>.|TRBJ1-1|TRBV14|.
CASSQDMNTEAFF
TGTGCCAGCAGCCAGGACATGAACACTGAAGCTTTCTTT